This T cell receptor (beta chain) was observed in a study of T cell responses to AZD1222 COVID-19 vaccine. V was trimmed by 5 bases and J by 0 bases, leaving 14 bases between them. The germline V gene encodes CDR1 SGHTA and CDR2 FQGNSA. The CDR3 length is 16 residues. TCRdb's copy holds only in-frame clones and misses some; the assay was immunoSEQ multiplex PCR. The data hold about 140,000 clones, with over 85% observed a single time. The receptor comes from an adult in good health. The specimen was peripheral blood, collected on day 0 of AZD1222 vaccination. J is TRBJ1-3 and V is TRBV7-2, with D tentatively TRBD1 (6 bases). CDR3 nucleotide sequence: TGTGCCAGCAGCCCGCCCGGGACACGCTCTGGAAACACCATATATTTT. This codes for CASSPPGTRSGNTIYF.